Listed below are T cell receptor beta chains from one sample, sequenced in a study of PD-L1 blockade in urothelial cancer. Profiling relied on immunoSEQ multiplex PCR, and the TCRdb table lists in-frame clones only, not all of them. Counted here are about 43,000 clones, approximately 89% occurring once; the ten biggest clones make up less than 4%. The sequenced sample was PBMCs, obtained around atezolizumab (anti-PD-L1) treatment. These receptor sequences come from a man older than 75 with urothelial cancer. The CDR3 runs from the conserved cysteine through the conserved F or W. A D gene is named only where the DNA matches it firmly. Size is stated for part of the rows, as once, few or many counts, or as a class when the clone is expanded.

V gene: TRBV7-2
D gene: TRBD1
clone size: NA
J gene: TRBJ2-5
CDR3 protein: CASSPIGQGAGETQYF
CDR3 DNA: TGTGCCAGCAGCCCGATCGGACAGGGGGCGGGGGAGACCCAGTACTTC

V gene: TRBV9
D gene: NA
clone size: NA
J gene: TRBJ2-2
CDR3 protein: CASSRHPVNTGELFF
CDR3 DNA: TGTGCCAGCAGTAGACACCCAGTGAACACCGGGGAGCTGTTTTTT

V gene: TRBV6-5
D gene: TRBD2
clone size: NA
J gene: TRBJ2-7
CDR3 protein: CAIQAGFSHEQYF
CDR3 DNA: TGTGCCATCCAAGCGGGATTCTCTCACGAGCAGTACTTC

V gene: TRBV6-5
D gene: TRBD2
clone size: NA
J gene: TRBJ2-5
CDR3 protein: CASRAGTSGEETQYF
CDR3 DNA: TGTGCCAGCAGAGCCGGGACTAGCGGGGAAGAGACCCAGTACTTC

V gene: TRBV11-2
D gene: NA
clone size: NA
J gene: TRBJ2-6
CDR3 protein: CASSLAYLSSGANVLTF
CDR3 DNA: TGTGCCAGCAGCTTAGCTTATCTGAGCTCTGGGGCCAACGTCCTGACTTTC

V gene: TRBV5-4
D gene: TRBD2
clone size: NA
J gene: TRBJ2-7
CDR3 protein: CASSLVTRSGTHYEQYF
CDR3 DNA: TGTGCCAGCAGCTTGGTTACGCGCAGCGGGACTCACTACGAGCAGTACTTC

V gene: TRBV7-2
D gene: NA
clone size: NA
J gene: TRBJ2-5
CDR3 protein: CASSLLGAQETQYF
CDR3 DNA: TGTGCCAGCAGCTTATTGGGGGCTCAAGAGACCCAGTACTTC

V gene: TRBV11-2
D gene: NA
clone size: NA
J gene: TRBJ2-1
CDR3 protein: CASGKGRPTYNEQFF
CDR3 DNA: TGTGCCAGCGGAAAAGGCAGGCCGACCTACAATGAGCAGTTCTTC

V gene: TRBV27
D gene: NA
clone size: NA
J gene: TRBJ2-7
CDR3 protein: CASRRDFGRPYEQYF
CDR3 DNA: TGTGCCAGCAGACGGGACTTCGGACGACCCTACGAGCAGTACTTC

V gene: TRBV5-4
D gene: NA
clone size: NA
J gene: TRBJ2-5
CDR3 protein: CASSLGGNQETQYF
CDR3 DNA: TGTGCCAGCAGCTTGGGCGGGAATCAAGAGACCCAGTACTTC

V gene: TRBV10-3
D gene: TRBD1
clone size: NA
J gene: TRBJ1-3
CDR3 protein: CAISETGGNTIYF
CDR3 DNA: TGTGCCATCAGTGAGACAGGGGGCAACACCATATATTTT

V gene: TRBV18
D gene: NA
clone size: few
J gene: TRBJ2-1
CDR3 protein: CASSPGGGSEQFF
CDR3 DNA: TGTGCCAGCTCACCCGGCGGGGGCAGCGAGCAGTTCTTC

V gene: TRBV7-2
D gene: NA
clone size: NA
J gene: TRBJ2-5
CDR3 protein: CASSLASKSLETQYF
CDR3 DNA: TGTGCCAGCAGCTTGGCTAGCAAATCATTAGAGACCCAGTACTTC

V gene: TRBV7-2
D gene: TRBD1
clone size: NA
J gene: TRBJ2-7
CDR3 protein: CASSLRPVVRGQGHEQYF
CDR3 DNA: TGTGCCAGCAGCTTACGTCCGGTCGTTAGGGGACAGGGACACGAGCAGTACTTC

V gene: TRBV6-1
D gene: TRBD1
clone size: NA
J gene: TRBJ2-1
CDR3 protein: CASLPGTGVYNEQFF
CDR3 DNA: TGTGCCAGCCTACCTGGGACAGGGGTCTACAATGAGCAGTTCTTC

V gene: TRBV7-8
D gene: NA
clone size: once
J gene: TRBJ1-1
CDR3 protein: CASSLGGGTEAFF
CDR3 DNA: TGTGCCAGCAGCCTAGGGGGGGGCACTGAAGCTTTCTTT

V gene: TRBV5-6
D gene: NA
clone size: NA
J gene: TRBJ2-5
CDR3 protein: CASSKGEQETQYF
CDR3 DNA: TGTGCCAGCAGCAAAGGGGAACAAGAGACCCAGTACTTC

V gene: TRBV5-1
D gene: TRBD1
clone size: NA
J gene: TRBJ1-4
CDR3 protein: CASSGGTGRADNEKLFF
CDR3 DNA: TGCGCCAGCAGCGGCGGGACAGGCCGAGCTGATAATGAAAAACTGTTTTTT

V gene: TRBV11-2
D gene: NA
clone size: NA
J gene: TRBJ2-1
CDR3 protein: CASSLDDRGGSSYNEQFF
CDR3 DNA: TGTGCCAGCAGCTTAGATGACCGCGGAGGGAGCTCCTACAATGAGCAGTTCTTC

V gene: TRBV5-6
D gene: TRBD1
clone size: NA
J gene: TRBJ2-3
CDR3 protein: CASSPGTGPWDTQYF
CDR3 DNA: TGTGCCAGCAGCCCTGGGACAGGGCCGTGGGATACGCAGTATTTT

V gene: TRBV19
D gene: TRBD2
clone size: NA
J gene: TRBJ2-2
CDR3 protein: CASSLRTSGRTGELFF
CDR3 DNA: TGTGCCAGTAGTCTCCGGACTAGCGGGAGGACCGGGGAGCTGTTTTTT

V gene: TRBV2
D gene: TRBD1
clone size: few
J gene: TRBJ2-2
CDR3 protein: CASRRTGSTGELFF
CDR3 DNA: TGTGCCAGCAGGCGGACAGGCAGCACCGGGGAGCTGTTTTTT

V gene: TRBV19
D gene: TRBD2
clone size: NA
J gene: TRBJ2-4
CDR3 protein: CATTSGALAKNIQYF
CDR3 DNA: TGTGCCACTACTAGCGGAGCTCTAGCCAAAAACATTCAGTACTTC

V gene: TRBV28
D gene: NA
clone size: NA
J gene: TRBJ1-3
CDR3 protein: CASSFSQGSNTIYF
CDR3 DNA: TGTGCCAGCAGTTTTAGTCAGGGGAGCAACACCATATATTTT

V gene: TRBV7-9
D gene: NA
clone size: NA
J gene: TRBJ2-7
CDR3 protein: CASGTDYYEQYF
CDR3 DNA: TGTGCCTCGGGGACTGATTACTACGAGCAGTACTTC

V gene: TRBV5-1
D gene: TRBD1
clone size: NA
J gene: TRBJ1-2
CDR3 protein: CASSIDRGGIYGYTF
CDR3 DNA: TGCGCCAGCAGCATCGACAGGGGGGGAATTTATGGCTACACCTTC

V gene: TRBV28
D gene: TRBD1
clone size: NA
J gene: TRBJ1-5
CDR3 protein: CASSPEQGAGQPQHF
CDR3 DNA: TGTGCCAGCAGTCCGGAACAGGGGGCAGGTCAGCCCCAGCATTTT

V gene: TRBV21-1
D gene: NA
clone size: NA
J gene: TRBJ2-7
CDR3 protein: CASNLVWTGGAEQYF
CDR3 DNA: TGTGCCAGCAATCTAGTCTGGACAGGGGGCGCCGAGCAGTACTTC

V gene: TRBV6-5
D gene: TRBD1
clone size: NA
J gene: TRBJ1-2
CDR3 protein: CASRSIGGGYTF
CDR3 DNA: TGTGCCAGCAGATCCATAGGGGGCGGCTACACCTTC

V gene: TRBV28
D gene: NA
clone size: NA
J gene: TRBJ2-7
CDR3 protein: CASSFGQRNEQYF
CDR3 DNA: TGTGCCAGCAGTTTTGGACAGAGGAACGAGCAGTACTTC

V gene: TRBV25-1
D gene: NA
clone size: NA
J gene: TRBJ1-5
CDR3 protein: CASSENSFNQPQHF
CDR3 DNA: TGTGCCAGCAGTGAAAACAGCTTCAATCAGCCCCAGCATTTT

V gene: TRBV7-9
D gene: NA
clone size: NA
J gene: TRBJ2-7
CDR3 protein: CASTSRQAYEQYF
CDR3 DNA: TGTGCCAGCACCTCCCGGCAGGCCTACGAGCAGTACTTC

V gene: TRBV5-1
D gene: TRBD2
clone size: NA
J gene: TRBJ2-5
CDR3 protein: CASSFPSRLAGGEHQETQYF
CDR3 DNA: TGCGCCAGCAGCTTTCCGTCGCGACTAGCGGGAGGGGAACACCAAGAGACCCAGTACTTC

V gene: TRBV5-1
D gene: TRBD2
clone size: NA
J gene: TRBJ2-7
CDR3 protein: CASSLGPSGVHYEQYF
CDR3 DNA: TGCGCCAGCAGCTTGGGCCCTAGCGGGGTCCACTACGAGCAGTACTTC

V gene: TRBV6-5
D gene: TRBD1
clone size: few
J gene: TRBJ1-2
CDR3 protein: CATGDDYGYTF
CDR3 DNA: TGTGCTACAGGGGACGACTATGGCTACACCTTC

V gene: TRBV11-2
D gene: TRBD2
clone size: NA
J gene: TRBJ2-1
CDR3 protein: CASSLLLAGGRSHNNEQFF
CDR3 DNA: TGTGCCAGCAGCTTATTACTAGCGGGAGGTCGTTCCCATAACAATGAGCAGTTCTTC

V gene: TRBV4-1
D gene: TRBD2
clone size: NA
J gene: TRBJ2-1
CDR3 protein: CASSPGWLAEGNEQFF
CDR3 DNA: TGCGCCAGCAGCCCGGGCTGGCTAGCGGAGGGGAATGAGCAGTTCTTC

V gene: TRBV27
D gene: TRBD2
clone size: few
J gene: TRBJ2-4
CDR3 protein: CASSLEGLEGIQYF
CDR3 DNA: TGTGCCAGCAGTTTAGAGGGACTAGAAGGCATTCAGTACTTC

V gene: TRBV9
D gene: NA
clone size: NA
J gene: TRBJ1-1
CDR3 protein: CASSVVFEGPNTEAFF
CDR3 DNA: TGTGCCAGCAGCGTAGTTTTTGAGGGCCCGAACACTGAAGCTTTCTTT

V gene: TRBV6-1
D gene: NA
clone size: NA
J gene: TRBJ2-7
CDR3 protein: CASTVGPYEQYF
CDR3 DNA: TGTGCCAGCACGGTTGGGCCCTACGAGCAGTACTTC